This TCR beta chain was profiled in a study of T cells in localized non-small cell lung cancer (dated by TCRdb to about 2020). At the level of the whole study: Comparing tumors with uninvolved tumor-adjacent lungs, the study looked at the T cell repertoires of fewer than 250 patients with early-stage NSCLC. A mean age of around 66 years was recorded for the NSCLC patients, of whom around 140 were male and about 100 were female. All 250 or so NSCLC patients in the cohort were treatment-naive and had localized lung tumors that were resected. Overall results and qualifications from the work: Longer overall survival was associated with higher T cell density in blood, whereas shorter survival was associated with higher clonality in adjacent lung. A median of around 62 of the top 100 tumor clones turned up in the paired uninvolved adjacent lung, and under 30 of those clones also ranked among the top 100 of that same adjacent lung. Multi-region tumor sequencing was not performed, so intratumor heterogeneity could not be excluded. The highest T cell clonality was observed in uninvolved tumor-adjacent lung, where clonality exceeded that of tumor, suggesting that antigenic responses were more focused in uninvolved tumor-adjacent lung. Because the study design was exploratory, TCR variables were selected using unadjusted p-values without false-discovery rate correction.

Uninvolved adjacent lung was taken at least 2 cm from the tumor margin and confirmed free of atypia by two independent pathologists. At diagnosis, peripheral blood, uninvolved tumor-adjacent lung and tumor were collected and were preserved as a mix of fresh-frozen and FFPE material. As to this clone: It lacks a known antigen. No much larger clonotype is one base removed from it; base qualities were not supplied.

CDR1 is given as MDHEN and CDR2 as SYDVKM, both from the germline V gene. Including the terminal cysteine and phenylalanine, the CDR3 comprises 16 residues. Of the read, only the CDR3 DNA is kept; its 48 bases are in frame from base 1. V is clipped by 4 bases and J by 4 bases, and the sequence between their germline boundaries is 19 bases long. TCR beta CDR3 regions were sequenced from DNA using the immunoSEQ Assay. The study's processing was this. T cell density was computed as TCR beta template counts normalized to usable DNA estimated by amplifying housekeeping genes. Using the preseqR package, richness was estimated by extrapolating to 120,000 templates for tissue samples and 400,000 templates for PBMC samples. Clonality was defined by subtracting Pielou's evenness from one. Differential abundance testing on productive amino-acid clonotypes, with a minimum total count of 5 and an alpha of 0.1, was used to identify tissue-enriched TCRs. The Jaccard Index and the Morisita Overlap Index were used to measure how much the repertoires overlapped between compartments. TCR beta CDR3s were clustered by GLIPH together with public tetramer-defined viral CDR3s, and at least three viral sequences plus V-gene enrichment were required for viral motifs. TCRdb provides this immuneACCESS table in a form limited to in-frame rearrangements. Some clones are lacking; in checked studies, under half of them reflect an unresolved V gene, and why the rest are absent is not known. V and J calls plus clone size are reproduced from that table; the DNA served to infer D and trimming. Counted in this sample were thousands of clones; less than 30% of them appeared once. The ten most abundant clones make up approximately 17% of the sample.

The chain employs TRBV28 and TRBJ1-2, with an unclear D gene assignment. Sequencing was performed on normal lung tissue next to the tumor, taken before any cancer treatment. The TCR sequence derives from a woman aged 35 to 69 with stage II squamous cell lung carcinoma. The CDR3 reads CASSSPSSPQFYGYTF. DNA sequence: TGTGCCAGCAGTTCGCCCAGCTCCCCCCAGTTCTATGGCTACACCTTC.